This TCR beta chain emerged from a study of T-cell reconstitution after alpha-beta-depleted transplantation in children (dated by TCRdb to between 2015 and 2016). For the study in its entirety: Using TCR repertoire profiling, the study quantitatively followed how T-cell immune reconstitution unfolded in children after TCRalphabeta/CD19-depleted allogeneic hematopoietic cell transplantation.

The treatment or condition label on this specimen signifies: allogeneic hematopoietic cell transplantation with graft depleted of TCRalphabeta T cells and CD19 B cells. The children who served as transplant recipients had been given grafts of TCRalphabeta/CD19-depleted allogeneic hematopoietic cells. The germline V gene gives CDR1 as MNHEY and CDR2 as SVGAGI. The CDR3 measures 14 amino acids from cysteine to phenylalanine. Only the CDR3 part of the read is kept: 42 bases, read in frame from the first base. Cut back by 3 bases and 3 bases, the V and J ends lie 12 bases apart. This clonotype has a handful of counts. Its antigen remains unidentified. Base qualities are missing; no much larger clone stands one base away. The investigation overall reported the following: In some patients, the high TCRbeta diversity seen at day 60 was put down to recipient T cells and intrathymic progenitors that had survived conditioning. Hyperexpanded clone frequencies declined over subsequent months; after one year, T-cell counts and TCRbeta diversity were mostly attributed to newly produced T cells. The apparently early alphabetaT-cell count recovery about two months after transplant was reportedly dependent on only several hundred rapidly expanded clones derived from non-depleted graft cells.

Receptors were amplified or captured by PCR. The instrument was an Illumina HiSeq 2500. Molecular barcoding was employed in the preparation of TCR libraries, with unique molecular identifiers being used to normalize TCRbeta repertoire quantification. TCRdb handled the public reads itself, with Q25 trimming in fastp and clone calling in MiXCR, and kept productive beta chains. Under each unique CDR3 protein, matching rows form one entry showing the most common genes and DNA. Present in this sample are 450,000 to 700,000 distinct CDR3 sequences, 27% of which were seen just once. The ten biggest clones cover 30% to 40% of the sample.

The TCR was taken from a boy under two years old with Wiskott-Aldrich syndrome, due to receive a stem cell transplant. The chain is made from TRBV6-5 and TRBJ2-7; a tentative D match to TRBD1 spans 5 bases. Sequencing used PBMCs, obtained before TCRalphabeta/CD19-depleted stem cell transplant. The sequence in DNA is TGTGCCAGCAGTTATAGGGGCGAGTACTACGAGCAGTACTTC. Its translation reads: CASSYRGEYYEQYF.